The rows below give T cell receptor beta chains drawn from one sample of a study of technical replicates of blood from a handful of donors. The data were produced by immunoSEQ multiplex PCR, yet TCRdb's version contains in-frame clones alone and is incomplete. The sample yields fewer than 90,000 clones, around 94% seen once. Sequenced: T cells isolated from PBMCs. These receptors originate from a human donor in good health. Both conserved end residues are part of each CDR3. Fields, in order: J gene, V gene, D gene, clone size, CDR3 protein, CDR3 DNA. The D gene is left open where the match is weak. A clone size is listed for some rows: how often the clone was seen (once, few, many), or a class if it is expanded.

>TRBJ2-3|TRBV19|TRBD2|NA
CASSIASGRGTDTQYF
TGTGCCAGTAGTATTGCTAGCGGGAGGGGCACAGATACGCAGTATTTT
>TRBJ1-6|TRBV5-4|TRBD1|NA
CASSGKGTGGKNSPLHF
TGTGCCAGCAGCGGTAAAGGGACAGGGGGCAAGAATTCACCCCTCCACTTT
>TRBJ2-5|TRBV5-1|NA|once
CASSEPRETQYF
TGCGCCAGCAGCGAACCCAGAGAGACCCAGTACTTC
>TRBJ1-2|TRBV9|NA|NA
CASSVGAGNYGYTF
TGTGCCAGCAGCGTAGGGGCAGGAAACTATGGCTACACCTTC
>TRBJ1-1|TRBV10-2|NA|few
CASSALPIFTEAFF
TGCGCCAGCAGTGCACTTCCAATTTTCACTGAAGCTTTCTTT
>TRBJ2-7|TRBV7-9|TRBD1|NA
CASSLTGGYEQYF
TGTGCCAGCAGCTTAACAGGGGGCTACGAGCAGTACTTC
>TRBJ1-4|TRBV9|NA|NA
CASSDPGTRNEKLFF
TGTGCCAGCAGCGACCCCGGGACAAGAAATGAAAAACTGTTTTTT
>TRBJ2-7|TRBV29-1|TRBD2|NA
CSATGGETYEQYF
TGCAGCGCTACGGGGGGAGAAACCTACGAGCAGTACTTC
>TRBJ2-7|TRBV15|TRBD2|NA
CATSRGGSSYEQYF
TGTGCCACCAGCAGAGGCGGGAGCTCCTACGAGCAGTACTTC
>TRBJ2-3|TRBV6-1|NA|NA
CASSEHRQELLNTDTQYF
TGTGCCAGCAGTGAACATCGACAGGAGCTATTAAACACAGATACGCAGTATTTT
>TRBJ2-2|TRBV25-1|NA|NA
CASSEYGTGLFGELFF
TGTGCCAGCAGTGAATATGGTACAGGCCTGTTTGGGGAGCTGTTTTTT
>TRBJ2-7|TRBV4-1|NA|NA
CASSQGVRTDNEQYF
TGCGCCAGCAGCCAGGGGGTCAGGACAGACAACGAGCAGTACTTC
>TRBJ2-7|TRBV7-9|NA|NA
CASSLRYEQYF
TGTGCCAGCAGCTTGCGGTACGAGCAGTACTTC
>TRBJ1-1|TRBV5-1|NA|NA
CASSLAVANTEAFF
TGCGCCAGCAGCTTGGCGGTAGCAAACACTGAAGCTTTCTTT
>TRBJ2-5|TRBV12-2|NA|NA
CASRSPLETQYF
TGTGCAAGTCGCTCCCCTCTGGAGACCCAGTACTTC
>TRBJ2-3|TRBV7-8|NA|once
CASSLLPDSITDTQYF
TGTGCCAGCAGCTTATTACCGGACTCAATCACAGATACGCAGTATTTT
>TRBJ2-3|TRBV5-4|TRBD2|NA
CASSAGLAGSTDTQYF
TGTGCCAGCAGCGCAGGACTAGCGGGGAGCACAGATACGCAGTATTTT